Each of the 3 T cell receptor beta chains below was sequenced from the same sample in a study of T cell responses to AZD1222 COVID-19 vaccine. The assay was immunoSEQ multiplex PCR, and TCRdb's table has in-frame clones only and misses some. The data show 130,000 or so clones, with 85% to 90% seen just once and over 8.5% held by the top ten. Here the sequenced sample was peripheral blood, taken on day 0 of MenACWY control vaccination. These receptors were obtained from an adult in good health.

This clone has just a few counts. The chain combines TRBV2 with TRBJ2-5; the match to TRBD2 covers 7 bases. Trimming at V came to 7 bases and at J to 4 bases, leaving 9 bases not matched to a gene. Germline V CDR1 and CDR2: SNHLY, FYNNEI. This CDR3 region has 14 residues. CDR3 nucleotides: TGTGCCAGCACGGGGAGGGCCTATGGAGAGACCCAGTACTTC. Translated: CASTGRAYGETQYF.

This rearrangement joins TRBV19 to TRBJ1-2; TRBD1 might be the D (5 bases). The CDR3 totals 17 residues. With 7 bases removed from V and 7 bases from J, the gap between germline ends came to 28 bases. In germline, CDR1 is LNHDA, CDR2 SQIVND (reference sequence). The CDR3 nucleotides read TGTGCCAGTATCTCCTCTGGGGGGTCGGTCTTTCGGCGTGGCTACACCTTC. It translates to CASISSGGSVFRRGYTF.

The genes are TRBV30 and TRBJ2-3; the D gene is possibly TRBD2 (5 bases). Germline V gene data show CDR1 as GTSNPN and CDR2 as SVGIG (reference sequence). V was pared by 8 bases and J by 5 bases, with 17 bases between. The CDR3 covers 13 residues. CDR3 loop: CANSKRIGDTQYF. CDR3 in DNA: TGTGCCAATAGCAAGCGGATCGGAGATACGCAGTATTTT.